This T cell receptor (beta chain) was identified during a study of patients and donors after allogeneic stem cell transplantation. This clonotype has only a few counts. Trimming removed 2 bases at V and 3 bases at J, with 17 bases between. There are 18 residues in the CDR3. Looked up from germline, CDR1 is MNHEY and CDR2 is SVGEGT. Each CDR3 protein gets one entry after TCRdb re-called the RT-PCR reads with MiXCR. The data contain approximately 57,000 distinct CDR3 sequences, about an eighth of them seen just once; the ten biggest clones take up around a third. This TCR was sampled from a human donor who was either an allogeneic HSCT recipient or a stem cell or donor lymphocyte infusion donor (not recorded which). It is not recorded whose cells these are; they may come from a transplant donor. Sequencing was carried out using blood, either unsorted or a sorted T cell fraction (not recorded which). The chain has TRBV6-2 or TRBV6-3 and TRBJ2-6; possible D gene TRBD1, 6 bases. CDR3 in amino acids: CASSYPSGDPLGANVLTF. CDR3 DNA sequence: TGTGCCAGCAGTTACCCCTCAGGGGACCCTCTTGGGGCCAACGTCCTGACTTTC.